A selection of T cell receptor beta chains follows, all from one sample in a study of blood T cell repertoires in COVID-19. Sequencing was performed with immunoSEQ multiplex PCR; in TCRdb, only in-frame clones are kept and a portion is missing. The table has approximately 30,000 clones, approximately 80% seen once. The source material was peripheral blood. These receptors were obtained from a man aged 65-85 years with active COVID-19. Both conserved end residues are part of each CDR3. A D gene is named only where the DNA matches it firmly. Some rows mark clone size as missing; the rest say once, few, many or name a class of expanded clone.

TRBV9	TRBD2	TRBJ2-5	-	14	TGTGCCAGCAGCGTAGGACTAGCGAAAGAGACCCAGTACTTC	CASSVGLAKETQYF
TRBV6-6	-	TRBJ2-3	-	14	TGTGCCAGCAGTTACGACAGTAGCACAGATACGCAGTATTTT	CASSYDSSTDTQYF
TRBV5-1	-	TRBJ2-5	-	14	TGCGCCAGCAGCTTGGCCGGGGTATTGGAGACCCAGTACTTC	CASSLAGVLETQYF
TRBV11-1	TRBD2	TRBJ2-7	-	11	TGTGCCAGCAGCCATAGCGGGGAGCAGTACTTC	CASSHSGEQYF
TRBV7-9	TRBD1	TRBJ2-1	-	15	TGTGCCAGCAGCCGCGACAGGGGGCCTTACAATGAGCAGTTCTTC	CASSRDRGPYNEQFF
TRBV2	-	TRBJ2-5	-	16	TGTGCCAGCAGTCCACAGGCTGCCAATCCCGGCGGGACCCAGTACTTC	CASSPQAANPGGTQYF
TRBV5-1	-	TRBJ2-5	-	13	TGCGCCAGCAGCACGACAGTCCAAGAGACCCAGTACTTC	CASSTTVQETQYF
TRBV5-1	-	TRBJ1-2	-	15	TGCGCCAGCAGCTTGGCCTCGGGGTTTGGCTATGGCTACACCTTC	CASSLASGFGYGYTF
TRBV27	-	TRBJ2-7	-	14	TGTGCCAGCAGTTCAAACAGGGACTCCTACGAGCAGTACTTC	CASSSNRDSYEQYF
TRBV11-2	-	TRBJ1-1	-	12	TGTGCCAGCAGCTTAGCAGGAATTGAAGCTTTCTTT	CASSLAGIEAFF
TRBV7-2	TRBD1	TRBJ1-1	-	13	TGTGCCAGCAGCTTAGGGCAGGGGGTTCGGGCTTTCTTT	CASSLGQGVRAFF
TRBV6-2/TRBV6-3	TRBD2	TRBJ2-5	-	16	TGTGCCAGCAGTTCCCCTCGTACTAGCGGACGAGAGACCCAGTACTTC	CASSSPRTSGRETQYF
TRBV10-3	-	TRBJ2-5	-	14	TGTGCCATCGCCCCGAGGGAGTACCAAGAGACCCAGTACTTC	CAIAPREYQETQYF
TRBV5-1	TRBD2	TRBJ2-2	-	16	TGCGCCAGCAGCCTCGGGACTACCCGCTTCAACGGGGAGCTGTTTTTT	CASSLGTTRFNGELFF
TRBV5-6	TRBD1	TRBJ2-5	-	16	TGTGCCAGCAGCTACGATCCAGGGGGCTGGCAAGAGACCCAGTACTTC	CASSYDPGGWQETQYF
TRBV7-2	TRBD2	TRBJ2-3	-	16	TGTGCCAGCAGCTTCGGGGGGGGGCGTGGCACAGATACGCAGTATTTT	CASSFGGGRGTDTQYF
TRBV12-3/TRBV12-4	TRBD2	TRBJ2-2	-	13	TGTGCCAGCAGTTTACGGGGGGCCGGGGAGCTGTTTTTT	CASSLRGAGELFF
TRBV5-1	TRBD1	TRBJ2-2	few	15	TGCGCCAGCAGCCCGAACAGGGGGAACACCGGGGAGCTGTTTTTT	CASSPNRGNTGELFF
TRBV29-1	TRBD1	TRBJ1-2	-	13	TGCAGCGTTGCCACAGGGGGCCTCTATGGCTACACCTTC	CSVATGGLYGYTF
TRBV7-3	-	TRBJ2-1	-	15	TGTGCCAGCAGCTCAGAGGGGACTCTTCCCAATGAGCAGTTCTTC	CASSSEGTLPNEQFF
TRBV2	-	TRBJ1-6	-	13	TGTGCCAGCAGTGAAGCGCAGGGTTCACCCCTCCACTTT	CASSEAQGSPLHF
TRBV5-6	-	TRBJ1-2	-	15	TGTGCCAGCAGCGTCGACGGAACAGCTAACTATGGCTACACCTTC	CASSVDGTANYGYTF
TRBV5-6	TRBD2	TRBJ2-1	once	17	TGTGCCAGCAGCTTGGTGGCTAGCGGGGCGGGGGACAATGAGCAGTTCTTC	CASSLVASGAGDNEQFF
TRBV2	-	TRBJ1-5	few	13	TGTGCCAGCAGTGACCGGGAGGGTCAGCCCCAGCATTTT	CASSDREGQPQHF